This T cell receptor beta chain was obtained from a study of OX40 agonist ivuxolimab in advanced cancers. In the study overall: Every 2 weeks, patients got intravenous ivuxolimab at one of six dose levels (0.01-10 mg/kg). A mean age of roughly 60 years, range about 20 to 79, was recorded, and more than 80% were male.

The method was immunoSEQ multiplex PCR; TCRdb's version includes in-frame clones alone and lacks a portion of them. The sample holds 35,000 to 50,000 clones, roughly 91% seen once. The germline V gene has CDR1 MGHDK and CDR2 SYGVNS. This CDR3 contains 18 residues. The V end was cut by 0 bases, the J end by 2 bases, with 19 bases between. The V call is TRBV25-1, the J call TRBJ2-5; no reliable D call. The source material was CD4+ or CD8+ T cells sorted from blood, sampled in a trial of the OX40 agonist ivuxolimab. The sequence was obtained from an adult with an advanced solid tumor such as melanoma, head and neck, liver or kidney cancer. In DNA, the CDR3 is TGTGCCAGCAGTGAATATGAAAACGGTTGGGCAGAACAAGAGACCCAGTACTTC. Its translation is CASSEYENGWAEQETQYF.